This T cell receptor beta chain was sequenced in a study of low-dose radiotherapy and immunotherapy resistance in tumors. The wider study: Cohort 1 was given 0.5 Gy fractions every 2 weeks, 6.5 Gy in total. Per fraction, Cohort 2 was given 1 Gy every two weeks, accumulating a total of 13 Gy over 26 weeks.

TRAV and TRBV primers primed cDNA for both TCRalpha and TCRbeta. Using a constant-region primer together with a V-primer adapter, TCRs were subjected to around 22 PCR cycles of amplification. With in vitro transcription, the isolated mRNA was amplified. TCRdb re-called the reads through MiXCR, storing one row per CDR3 protein. The sample includes almost 40,000 distinct CDR3 sequences, around a third of them seen just once. Sample time point: before trial treatment. The CDR3 sequence is 14 residues long. The germline CDR1 and CDR2 sequences are SEHNR and FQNEAQ (reference sequence). The V end lost 7 bases, the J end lost 2 bases, and 14 bases lay between the germline ends.

V and J are TRBV7-9 and TRBJ1-2, with D unresolved. The sequencing here drew on PBMCs, taken before treatment. This sequence was found in a male donor with gallbladder cancer. The CDR3 sequence: CASTPPGENYGYTF. In DNA, the CDR3 is TGTGCCAGCACCCCCCCGGGAGAAAACTATGGCTACACCTTC.